This T cell receptor beta chain was retrieved from a study of T-cell memory formation after mild COVID-19. In TCRdb, the 5' RACE reads were re-called with MiXCR into one record per CDR3 protein. The sample contains under 300,000 distinct CDR3 sequences, around 8% of which appear only once. V lost 0 bases to trimming and J lost 1 base, with 7 bases between them. Germline CDR1 and CDR2: LGHNA and YSLEER. This CDR3 is built from 16 residues. The chain couples TRBV4-3 to TRBJ1-6, with D uncertain. The specimen was PBMCs or a T cell subset sorted from them (not recorded which). The receptor's source is a man between 18 and 29 years old who had mild COVID-19 (a few samples of this study predate the infection). Cell type and time point are not known. CDR3 region: CASSQEPGSYNSPLHF. In DNA form, the CDR3 reads TGCGCCAGCAGCCAAGAGCCGGGGTCCTATAATTCACCCCTCCACTTT.